This T cell receptor beta chain was sequenced in a study of T cells expressing NK-cell markers. As for this clonotype: Its specificity is unknown.

Germline CDR1 reads SGHVS; CDR2 reads FNYEAQ. CDR3 size: 16 residues. TCRdb reprocessed the 5' RACE reads, keeping one entry per CDR3 protein, no DNA. There are 130,000 to 150,000 distinct CDR3 sequences in the sample, with around 10% held by the top ten. Findings and limits, study-wide: As a fraction of CD8+ T cells, dominant NKG2C+ clonotypes reached about 1.0-8% in six donors.

The sequencing input was blood T cells: a sorted CD56 or NKG2C T cell subset, CD4+ or CD8+ T cells, or bulk PBMC T cells (not recorded which). The rearrangement joins TRBV7-6 to TRBJ2-5; the D gene TCRdb calls, TRBD1, cannot be checked with no DNA. This clonotype was sampled from a man aged 18 to 30 in good health. The chain's CDR3 is CASSAPGAGSQETQYF.